This section outlines one T cell receptor beta chain sequence together with its context. Its specificity is not known. The data were obtained in a study of shared clonotypes between healthy human individuals. Whole-study findings and limits: Non-shared clonotypes had lower generation probabilities than clonotypes shared by all four sorted-subset donors. The sole specimen, blood, was sampled, and tissue repertoires likely differ. When naive CD4 clonotypes were compared across several donors, around 4.6% were shared.

Terminally differentiated effector memory CD45RA+ cells were excluded from the naive CD8 cells, which were CD45RO-negative and positively selected for CCR7. Generated by immunoSEQ multiplex PCR, the TCRdb table keeps only in-frame clones and is missing some. The repertoire holds 560,000 or so clones, with around 96% as singletons. J gave up 7 bases and V 10 bases, and 8 bases lay outside the gene matches. CDR3 length: 13 amino acids. The germline gives CDR1 MNHEY, CDR2 SVGAGI. The TCR originated in a woman aged 30 to 39 in good health. The chain has TRBV6-5 and TRBJ1-5, with 9 bases identical to TRBD1. Sample: naive CD8+ T cells sorted from blood. The CDR3 is CATGTGQRQPQHF. The DNA for the CDR3 is TGTGCCACCGGGACAGGGCAACGGCAGCCCCAGCATTTT.